This is a list of T cell receptor beta chains from one sample in a study of beta chain features in type 1 diabetes. Profiling relied on immunoSEQ multiplex PCR, and the TCRdb table lists in-frame clones only, not all of them. The data show just under 150,000 clones, more than 9% seen once. Sequencing was carried out using naive CD4+ T cells from blood. These receptors were obtained from a man aged 18 to 35 in good health. Each CDR3 is given with its conserved first and last residue. A D gene is named only where the DNA matches it firmly. Clone size is given for some rows only: seen once, a few or many times, or a class if the clone is expanded.

J gene,clone size,D gene,CDR3 length,V gene,CDR3 protein,CDR3 DNA
TRBJ1-2,NA,TRBD1,15,TRBV18,CASSPGQGTNYGYTF,TGTGCCAGCTCACCTGGACAGGGAACTAACTATGGCTACACCTTC
TRBJ2-4,NA,TRBD1,14,TRBV7-2,CASSLIGGANIQYF,TGTGCCAGCAGCTTAATAGGGGGCGCGAACATTCAGTACTTC
TRBJ2-1,NA,NA,13,TRBV11-3,CASSLVVSNEQFF,TGTGCCAGCAGCTTAGTAGTCTCCAATGAGCAGTTCTTC
TRBJ1-5,many,NA,13,TRBV30,CAWSVRGNQPQHF,TGTGCCTGGAGTGTAAGAGGCAATCAGCCCCAGCATTTT
TRBJ1-2,NA,NA,13,TRBV7-9,CASSPGQGDGYTF,TGTGCCAGCAGCCCAGGGCAAGGGGATGGCTACACCTTC
TRBJ2-2,NA,TRBD1,14,TRBV19,CASSETGITGELFF,TGTGCCAGTAGTGAGACAGGGATAACCGGGGAGCTGTTTTTT
TRBJ2-3,NA,TRBD2,17,TRBV7-6,CASSSAPLAGGTDTQYF,TGTGCCAGCAGCTCAGCCCCACTAGCGGGGGGCACAGATACGCAGTATTTT
TRBJ1-4,few,NA,14,TRBV7-9,CASSFHSTNEKLFF,TGTGCCAGCAGCTTTCATTCAACTAATGAAAAACTGTTTTTT
TRBJ2-1,NA,NA,13,TRBV27,CASSTSSYNEQFF,TGTGCCAGCAGTACGAGCTCCTACAATGAGCAGTTCTTC
TRBJ2-4,few,TRBD2,18,TRBV18,CASSPSSGGAVAKNIQYF,TGTGCCAGCTCACCTTCGTCGGGGGGGGCTGTAGCCAAAAACATTCAGTACTTC
TRBJ1-6,NA,NA,16,TRBV5-1,CASSLTTGIYNSPLHF,TGCGCCAGCAGCTTAACAACAGGGATCTATAATTCACCCCTCCACTTT
TRBJ2-1,NA,TRBD2,15,TRBV7-8,CASSLVSGGHNEQFF,TGTGCCAGCAGCTTAGTTTCGGGGGGGCACAATGAGCAGTTCTTC
TRBJ1-3,NA,TRBD1,14,TRBV7-2,CASSRGQAGNTIYF,TGTGCCAGCAGCCGCGGACAGGCTGGAAACACCATATATTTT
TRBJ2-3,NA,NA,14,TRBV28,CASSLPPGADTQYF,TGTGCCAGCAGTTTACCACCCGGGGCAGATACGCAGTATTTT
TRBJ2-1,NA,TRBD1,15,TRBV7-6,CASSEGQLNYNEQFF,TGTGCCAGCAGCGAGGGACAGTTAAACTACAATGAGCAGTTCTTC
TRBJ2-5,NA,TRBD1,14,TRBV5-1,CASSFQGEEETQYF,TGCGCCAGCAGCTTCCAGGGGGAAGAAGAGACCCAGTACTTC
TRBJ2-5,NA,NA,14,TRBV7-7,CASSSTRAAETQYF,TGTGCCAGCAGCTCCACGAGGGCAGCAGAGACCCAGTACTTC
TRBJ2-3,few,TRBD1,16,TRBV5-1,CASSLAWTGSTDTQYF,TGCGCCAGCAGCTTGGCTTGGACAGGGAGCACAGATACGCAGTATTTT
TRBJ1-4,NA,NA,12,TRBV7-2,CASSLPGEKLFF,TGTGCCAGCAGCTTACCGGGTGAAAAACTGTTTTTT
TRBJ2-3,many,TRBD1,12,TRBV7-2,CASTDPGTGEYF,TGTGCCAGCACTGACCCTGGGACAGGGGAATATTTT
TRBJ2-1,few,TRBD2,15,TRBV4-2,CASSQDRAGGGEQFF,TGTGCCAGCAGCCAAGATCGTGCGGGGGGCGGTGAGCAGTTCTTC
TRBJ2-3,NA,NA,14,TRBV11-2,CASSLGPFTDTQYF,TGTGCCAGCAGCTTAGGGCCTTTCACAGATACGCAGTATTTT
TRBJ1-1,few,NA,14,TRBV30,CAWSVVDKNTEAFF,TGTGCCTGGAGTGTGGTAGATAAGAACACTGAAGCTTTCTTT
TRBJ1-4,many,NA,14,TRBV7-9,CASSQGQGNEKLFF,TGTGCCAGCAGCCAGGGGCAGGGGAATGAAAAACTGTTTTTT
TRBJ1-1,few,NA,14,TRBV5-1,CASSPGGPNTEAFF,TGCGCCAGCAGCCCCGGGGGACCAAACACTGAAGCTTTCTTT
TRBJ2-1,few,TRBD1,14,TRBV7-8,CASSLLQGAFEQFF,TGTGCCAGCAGCCTCTTACAGGGGGCATTTGAGCAGTTCTTC
TRBJ2-1,few,TRBD2,15,TRBV5-1,CASSPLAGSYNEQFF,TGCGCCAGCAGCCCGCTAGCGGGGTCCTACAATGAGCAGTTCTTC
TRBJ2-1,few,NA,11,TRBV12-1,CASSGSNEQFF,TGTGCCAGCAGCGGGAGCAATGAGCAGTTCTTC
TRBJ1-2,few,NA,14,TRBV27,CASSQGGGGYGYTF,TGTGCCAGCAGCCAAGGGGGGGGCGGGTATGGCTACACCTTC
TRBJ2-1,NA,NA,13,TRBV5-1,CASSLGGYNEQFF,TGCGCCAGCAGCTTGGGAGGATACAATGAGCAGTTCTTC
TRBJ1-6,NA,NA,14,TRBV28,CASSLAGRDSPLHF,TGTGCCAGCAGTTTAGCGGGAAGGGATTCACCCCTCCACTTT
TRBJ2-2,few,NA,14,TRBV7-9,CASSSRQNTGELFF,TGTGCCAGCAGCTCCCGACAGAACACCGGGGAGCTGTTTTTT
TRBJ2-3,NA,TRBD1,17,TRBV18,CASSTFTGTGGTDTQYF,TGTGCCAGCTCAACTTTTACCGGGACAGGGGGCACAGATACGCAGTATTTT
TRBJ2-7,NA,TRBD1,15,TRBV7-2,CASSRQGANSYEQYF,TGTGCCAGCAGCCGACAGGGGGCGAACTCCTACGAGCAGTACTTC
TRBJ1-5,few,TRBD1,16,TRBV19,CASSITGVRSNQPQHF,TGTGCCAGTAGTATAACAGGGGTCCGGAGCAATCAGCCCCAGCATTTT
TRBJ1-2,few,TRBD1,13,TRBV7-2,CASRGTGRVGYTF,TGTGCCAGCAGAGGGACAGGGCGGGTTGGCTACACCTTC
TRBJ1-5,NA,NA,14,TRBV19,CAASRGGSNQPQHF,TGTGCCGCCAGTAGGGGGGGAAGCAATCAGCCCCAGCATTTT
TRBJ2-7,few,TRBD1,15,TRBV7-2,CASSSDRGGFYEQYF,TGTGCCAGCAGCTCAGACAGGGGGGGGTTCTACGAGCAGTACTTC
TRBJ2-7,NA,TRBD2,13,TRBV6-5,CASSPSGGYEQYF,TGTGCCAGCAGTCCCAGCGGGGGCTACGAGCAGTACTTC
TRBJ2-7,NA,TRBD2,15,TRBV6-6,CASSLYSGGLYEQYF,TGTGCCAGCAGTTTGTATAGCGGGGGGCTTTACGAGCAGTACTTC
TRBJ1-5,few,TRBD1,16,TRBV28,CASSFLRQGANQPQHF,TGTGCCAGCAGTTTCCTGCGACAGGGGGCTAATCAGCCCCAGCATTTT
TRBJ2-3,few,NA,15,TRBV5-1,CASSLASVVADTQYF,TGCGCCAGCAGCTTGGCTAGCGTGGTCGCAGATACGCAGTATTTT
TRBJ1-2,few,NA,14,TRBV5-1,CASSLGQEVYGYTF,TGCGCCAGCAGCTTGGGACAGGAGGTCTATGGCTACACCTTC
TRBJ2-1,few,TRBD1,15,TRBV7-2,CASSRDRGSYNEQFF,TGTGCCAGCAGCCGGGACAGGGGTTCCTACAATGAGCAGTTCTTC
TRBJ1-6,few,NA,14,TRBV6-5,CASSYKGWNSPLHF,TGTGCCAGCAGTTACAAGGGGTGGAATTCACCCCTCCACTTT
TRBJ2-1,NA,TRBD1,17,TRBV14,CASSHLPAGGSHNEQFF,TGTGCCAGCAGCCACCTCCCTGCAGGGGGATCTCACAATGAGCAGTTCTTC
TRBJ2-3,few,NA,13,TRBV5-1,CASSPVGADTQYF,TGCGCCAGCAGCCCCGTGGGCGCAGATACGCAGTATTTT
TRBJ2-7,NA,NA,12,TRBV7-2,CASSPGFREQYF,TGTGCCAGCAGCCCCGGGTTTCGCGAGCAGTACTTC
TRBJ1-2,many,TRBD1,14,TRBV19,CASLSGQGGDGYTF,TGTGCCAGTCTGTCGGGACAGGGTGGCGATGGCTACACCTTC
TRBJ1-6,few,NA,13,TRBV6-6,CASSRLGNSPLHF,TGTGCCAGCAGTCGCCTCGGGAATTCACCCCTCCACTTT
TRBJ1-3,NA,NA,15,TRBV9,CASSVGQLSGNTIYF,TGTGCCAGCAGCGTTGGACAGCTCTCTGGAAACACCATATATTTT
TRBJ1-4,NA,NA,15,TRBV28,CASSPYRAGNEKLFF,TGTGCCAGCAGTCCGTACAGGGCTGGGAATGAAAAACTGTTTTTT
TRBJ1-5,few,TRBD1,18,TRBV19,CASSPSRRQGQGNQPQHF,TGTGCCAGTAGTCCCTCTCGACGACAGGGCCAGGGCAATCAGCCCCAGCATTTT
TRBJ1-5,few,NA,16,TRBV6-5,CASSSGTAFISGSQHF,TGTGCCAGCAGTTCTGGGACTGCCTTTATATCAGGGTCCCAGCATTTT
TRBJ2-7,many,NA,13,TRBV7-9,CASSLGGPYEQYF,TGTGCCAGCAGCTTAGGAGGCCCCTACGAGCAGTACTTC
TRBJ2-2,NA,TRBD1,15,TRBV4-2,CASSQPRQGSGELFF,TGTGCCAGCAGCCAACCCCGACAGGGTTCCGGGGAGCTGTTTTTT
TRBJ2-2,many,NA,16,TRBV23-1,CASSHPGGNNTGELFF,TGCGCCAGCAGTCACCCTGGAGGCAACAACACCGGGGAGCTGTTTTTT
TRBJ2-5,few,NA,13,TRBV27,CASSLGRAQTQYF,TGTGCCAGCAGTTTAGGCAGGGCCCAGACCCAGTACTTC
TRBJ2-7,few,NA,15,TRBV5-6,CASSLKSGGPDEQYF,TGTGCCAGCAGCTTGAAATCGGGGGGCCCCGACGAGCAGTACTTC
TRBJ1-2,NA,TRBD1,14,TRBV9,CASSPRDRVGGYTF,TGTGCCAGCAGCCCCAGGGACAGGGTCGGTGGCTACACCTTC